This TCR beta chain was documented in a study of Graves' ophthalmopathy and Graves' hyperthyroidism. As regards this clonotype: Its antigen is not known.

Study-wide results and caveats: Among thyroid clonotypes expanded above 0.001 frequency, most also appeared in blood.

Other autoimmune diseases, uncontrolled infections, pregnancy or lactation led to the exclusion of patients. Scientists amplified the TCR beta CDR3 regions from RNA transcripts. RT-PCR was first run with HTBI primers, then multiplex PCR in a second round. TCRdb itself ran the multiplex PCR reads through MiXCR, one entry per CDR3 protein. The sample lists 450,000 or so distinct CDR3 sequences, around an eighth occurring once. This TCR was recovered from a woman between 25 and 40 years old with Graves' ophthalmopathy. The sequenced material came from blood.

This chain's CDR3 is CASTSSALNTGELFF. The DNA of the CDR3 is TGTGCCAGCACTTCGAGCGCGCTAAACACCGGGGAGCTGTTTTTT. The chain carries TRBV12-3 or TRBV12-4 and TRBJ2-2; D call uncertain. V was clipped by 7 bases and J by 2 bases, with 14 bases between them. The CDR3 extends over 15 amino acids.